This entry is about one T cell receptor (beta chain). Its target antigen remains unknown. No per-base quality is available; no much larger clone lies one base away. The sample is drawn from a study of blood T cell repertoires in COVID-19 (dated by TCRdb to 2018 to 2021). With regard to the full study: Samples from collaborators originated in the United States, Italy and Spain and spanned both the acute and convalescent phases of COVID-19. Nearly every sample came with metadata listing a de-identified subject ID, COVID-19 status, age in years and sex. Subjects who had been exposed to COVID-19, were actively infected with it, or had recovered from it provided the deeply sampled blood TCRbeta repertoires that made up the dataset. Where available, HLA class I and class II types were obtained from metadata supplied by the sample provider rather than from assay-based typing. The material from the prospective study consisted of cDNA or gDNA derived from T cells, B-cell-depleted T cells, or PBMCs. A freely available public database, intended as a resource for researchers studying the immune response to SARS-CoV-2, is where the repertoires were released. The samples were drawn from the first 160 participants of the ongoing ImmuneRACE study and from 1,254 subjects provided by 6 global collaborators.

CDR1 is given as SGHRS and CDR2 as YFSETQ, both from the germline V gene. Including the terminal cysteine and phenylalanine, the CDR3 comprises 14 residues. CDR3 DNA only is kept here, 42 bases in frame from base 1. Trimming at the junction amounts to 0 bases on V and 1 base on J, and the germline ends lie 5 bases apart. TCRbeta CDR3 regions were amplified from genomic DNA by means of the immunoSEQ Assay, a bias-controlled multiplex PCR. In the original analysis: Within the assay, amplification of reference gene primers was used to estimate how many nucleated cells each sample contained. To quantify the absolute abundance of each unique TCRbeta CDR3 rearrangement, sequence reads were collapsed and filtered. Productive Simpson clonality was computed per sample as the square root of Simpson's diversity index over productive rearrangements. What TCRdb holds here is the immuneACCESS table cut down to in-frame rearrangements. Part of the clones is not present; checked against another copy, under half of the missing clones reflect an unresolved V gene, and the others are unexplained. V and J calls and clone size are copied from that table; D and trimming were computed from the DNA. Across this sample there are around 250,000 clones, with about four fifths seen only once. The biggest ten clones account for roughly 5.8% of the sample.

Whole blood was collected in K2EDTA tubes by collaborating institutions according to the institutions' own protocols. Collaborator samples were shipped for TCRbeta analysis as frozen whole blood, isolated PBMCs, or DNA extracted from either sample type. The investigation overall reported the following: How much clinical and demographic metadata was included differed by source and by participant, and the metadata was provided uncurated.

This receptor was taken from a man older than 75 with acute or convalescent COVID-19. Sequences were obtained from peripheral blood. This chain joins TRBV5-1 to TRBJ1-5; the D gene remains uncertain. This receptor carries the CDR3 CASSLDRSNQPQHF. Read as DNA, the sequence is TGCGCCAGCAGCTTGGACAGAAGCAATCAGCCCCAGCATTTT.